This T cell receptor beta chain was identified in a study of CD8 T cells in ankylosing spondylitis. CDR1 MNHNS and CDR2 SASEGT come from the germline V gene. The CDR3 extends over 14 amino acids. Trimming pared 3 bases from V and 2 bases from J, leaving 11 bases between. Study-level points and caveats: Disease-linked clones were found to be CD8+ and relatively rare in peripheral blood.

TCRdb ran MiXCR on the 5' RACE reads and lists one entry per CDR3 protein. Altogether approximately 350,000 distinct CDR3 sequences are present, roughly 14% being singletons, with the ten largest covering roughly 0.99%. On this clonotype itself: Its antigen is unidentified.

The sample was blood, either unsorted or a sorted T cell fraction (not recorded which). This sequence originates from a male donor with ankylosing spondylitis or in good health (not recorded which). V is TRBV6-1 and J is TRBJ2-7; D might be TRBD1 or TRBD2, each matching 5 bases. This CDR3 is CASSDRRGAYEQYF. The CDR3 coding sequence is TGTGCCAGCAGTGACCGCCGGGGCGCCTACGAGCAGTACTTC.